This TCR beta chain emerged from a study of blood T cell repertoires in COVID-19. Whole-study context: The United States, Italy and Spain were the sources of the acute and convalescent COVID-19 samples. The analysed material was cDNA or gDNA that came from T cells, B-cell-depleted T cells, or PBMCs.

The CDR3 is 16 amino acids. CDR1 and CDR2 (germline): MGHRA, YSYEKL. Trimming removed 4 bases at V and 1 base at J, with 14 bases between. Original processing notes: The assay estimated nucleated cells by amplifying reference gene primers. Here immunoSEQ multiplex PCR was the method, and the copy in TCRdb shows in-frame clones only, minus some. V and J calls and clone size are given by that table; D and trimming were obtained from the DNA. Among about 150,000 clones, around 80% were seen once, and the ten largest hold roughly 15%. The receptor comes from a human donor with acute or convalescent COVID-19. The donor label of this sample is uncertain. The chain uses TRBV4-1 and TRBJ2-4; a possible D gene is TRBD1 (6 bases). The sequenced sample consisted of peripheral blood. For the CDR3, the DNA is TGCGCCAGCAGCCCCCCGACAGGCCTGGCCAAAAACATTCAGTACTTC. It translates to CASSPPTGLAKNIQYF.